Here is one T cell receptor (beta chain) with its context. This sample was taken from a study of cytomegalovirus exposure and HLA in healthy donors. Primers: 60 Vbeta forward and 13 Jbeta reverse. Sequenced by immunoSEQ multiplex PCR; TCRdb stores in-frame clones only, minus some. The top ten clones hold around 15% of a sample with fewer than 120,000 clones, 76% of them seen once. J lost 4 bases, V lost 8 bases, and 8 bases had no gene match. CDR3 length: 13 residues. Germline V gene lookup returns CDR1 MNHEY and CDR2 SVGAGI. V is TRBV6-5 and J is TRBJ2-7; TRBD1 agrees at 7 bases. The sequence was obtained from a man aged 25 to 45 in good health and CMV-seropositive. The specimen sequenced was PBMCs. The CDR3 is CASSSLGQYEQYF. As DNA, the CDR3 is TGTGCCAGCTCCTCCTTGGGACAGTACGAGCAGTACTTC.